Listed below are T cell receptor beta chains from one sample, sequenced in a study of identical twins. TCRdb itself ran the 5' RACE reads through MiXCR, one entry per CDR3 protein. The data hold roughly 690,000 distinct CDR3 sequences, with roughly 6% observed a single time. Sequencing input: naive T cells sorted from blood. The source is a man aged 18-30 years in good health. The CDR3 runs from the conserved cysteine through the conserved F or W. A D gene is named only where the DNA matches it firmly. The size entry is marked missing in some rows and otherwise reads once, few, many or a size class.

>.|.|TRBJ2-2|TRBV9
CASSVDEGLAGELFF
TGTGCCAGCAGCGTAGATGAGGGATTGGCCGGGGAGCTGTTTTTT
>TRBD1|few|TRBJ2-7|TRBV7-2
CASSPRSRGPGEQYF
TGTGCCAGCAGTCCCCGGTCTAGGGGGCCCGGCGAGCAGTACTTC
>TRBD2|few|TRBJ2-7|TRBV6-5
CASSYGVAGASVYEQYF
TGTGCCAGCAGTTACGGGGTAGCGGGAGCTTCGGTCTACGAGCAGTACTTC
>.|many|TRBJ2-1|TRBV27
CATGVGGNEQFF
TGTGCCACCGGGGTAGGGGGGAATGAGCAGTTCTTC
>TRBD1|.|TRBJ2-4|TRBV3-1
CASSQGQGETKNIQYF
TGTGCCAGCAGCCAAGGACAGGGGGAGACCAAAAACATTCAGTACTTC
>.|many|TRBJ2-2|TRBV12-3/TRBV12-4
CASSVGLVPGELFF
TGTGCCAGCAGCGTAGGGCTAGTACCCGGGGAGCTGTTTTTT
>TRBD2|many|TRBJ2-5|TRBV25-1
CASSVLAGVLETQYF
TGTGCCAGCAGTGTTCTAGCGGGAGTACTAGAGACCCAGTACTTC
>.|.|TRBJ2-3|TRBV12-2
CASRLTPGLTTDTQYF
TGTGCAAGTCGCTTAACGCCGGGACTTACCACAGATACGCAGTATTTT
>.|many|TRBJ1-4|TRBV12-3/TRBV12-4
CASNSGMATNEKLFF
TGTGCCAGCAACTCGGGAATGGCCACTAATGAAAAACTGTTTTTT
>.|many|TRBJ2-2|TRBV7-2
CASSLVRLGVGELFF
TGTGCCAGCAGCTTAGTCCGATTAGGGGTCGGGGAGCTGTTTTTT
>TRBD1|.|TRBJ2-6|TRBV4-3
CASSQETGQMSSGANVLTF
TGCGCCAGCAGCCAAGAAACGGGACAGATGAGCTCTGGGGCCAACGTCCTGACTTTC
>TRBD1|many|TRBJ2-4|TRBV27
CASSLWTGGENIQYF
TGTGCCAGCAGTTTATGGACAGGGGGCGAAAACATTCAGTACTTC
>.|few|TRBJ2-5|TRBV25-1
CASSVSTGTKRETQYF
TGTGCCAGCAGTGTTTCTACGGGGACGAAGCGGGAGACCCAGTACTTC
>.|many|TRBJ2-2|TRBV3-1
CASSQVPGELFF
TGTGCCAGCAGCCAAGTACCCGGGGAGCTGTTTTTT
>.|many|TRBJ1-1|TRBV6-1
CASSRSIYPTGDTEAFF
TGTGCCAGCAGTAGGAGTATCTACCCCACCGGGGACACTGAAGCTTTCTTT
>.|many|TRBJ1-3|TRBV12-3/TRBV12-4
CASRPAGPSGNTIYF
TGTGCCAGTAGGCCGGCTGGGCCCTCTGGAAACACCATATATTTT
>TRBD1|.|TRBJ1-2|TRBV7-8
CASSLSGGDFLGYGYTF
TGTGCCAGCAGCTTATCAGGGGGCGATTTTTTAGGCTATGGCTACACCTTC